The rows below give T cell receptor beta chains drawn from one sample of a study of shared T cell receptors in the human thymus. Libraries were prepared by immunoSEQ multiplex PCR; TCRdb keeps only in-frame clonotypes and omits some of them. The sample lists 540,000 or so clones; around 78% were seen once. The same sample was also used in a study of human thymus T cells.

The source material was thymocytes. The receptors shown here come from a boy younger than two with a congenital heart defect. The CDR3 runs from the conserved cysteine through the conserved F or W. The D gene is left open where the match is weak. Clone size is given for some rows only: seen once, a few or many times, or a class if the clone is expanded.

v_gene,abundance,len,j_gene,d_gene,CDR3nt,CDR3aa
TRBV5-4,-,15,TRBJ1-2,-,TGTGCCAGCAGACGCGCTGGGCCCGCTAACTATGGCTACACCTTC,CASRRAGPANYGYTF
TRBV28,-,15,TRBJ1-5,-,TGTGCCAGCAGTTTCGGGGGGACTAGCAATCAGCCCCAGCATTTT,CASSFGGTSNQPQHF
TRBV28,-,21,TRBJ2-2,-,TGTGCCAGCAGTTATCGTGGACAGGGGTCGTCAGCGGGAGGGAACACCGGGGAGCTGTTTTTT,CASSYRGQGSSAGGNTGELFF
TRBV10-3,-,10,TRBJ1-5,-,TGTGCCATCGGGCCTTGGGCCCAGCATTTT,CAIGPWAQHF
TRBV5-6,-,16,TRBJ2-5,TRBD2,TGTGCCAGCAGCGCATCGGGACTAGCCCGCCAAAAGACCCAGTACTTC,CASSASGLARQKTQYF
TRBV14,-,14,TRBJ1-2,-,TGTGCCAGCAGCCACGGGAAAGTGATGAATGGCTACACCTTC,CASSHGKVMNGYTF
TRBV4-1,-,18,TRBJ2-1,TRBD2,TGCGCCAGCAGCCGGTACCCTAGACTAGCGGGAAGGAGAAATGAGCAGTTCTTC,CASSRYPRLAGRRNEQFF
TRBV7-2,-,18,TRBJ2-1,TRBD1,TGTGCCAGCAGCTTAGCCCGGGACAGGTCGTTCTCCTACAATGAGCAGTTCTTC,CASSLARDRSFSYNEQFF
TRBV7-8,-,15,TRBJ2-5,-,TGTGCCAGCAGCCTCGGGCGGGGGCCGCAAGAGACCCAGTACTTC,CASSLGRGPQETQYF
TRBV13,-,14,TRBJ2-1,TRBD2,TGTGCCAGCAGACTGGGACTAGCGGGAGGTGAGCAGTTCTTC,CASRLGLAGGEQFF
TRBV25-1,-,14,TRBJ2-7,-,TGTGCCAGCAGTGCGGGGAGGACGGAATACGAGCAGTACTTC,CASSAGRTEYEQYF
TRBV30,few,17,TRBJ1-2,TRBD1,TGTGCCTGGAGTGTACGGTGTCGGGACAGGGCCAACTATGGCTACACCTTC,CAWSVRCRDRANYGYTF
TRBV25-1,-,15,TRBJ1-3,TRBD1,TGTGCCAGCAAAGACAGGGGTGTCTCTGGAAACACCATATATTTT,CASKDRGVSGNTIYF
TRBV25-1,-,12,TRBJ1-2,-,TGTGCCAGCAGTGAACGAGGCTATGGCTACACCTTC,CASSERGYGYTF
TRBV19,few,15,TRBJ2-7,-,TGTGCCAGTAGTATAGGGAGGGGGCGAGCCTACGAGCAGTACTTC,CASSIGRGRAYEQYF
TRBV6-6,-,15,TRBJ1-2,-,TGTGCCAGCAGTGTGTACAGGGATCGACTCTATGGCTACACCTTC,CASSVYRDRLYGYTF
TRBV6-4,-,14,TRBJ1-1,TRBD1,TGTGCCAGCAGGCTCAGGGGGCCCGACACTGAAGCTTTCTTT,CASRLRGPDTEAFF
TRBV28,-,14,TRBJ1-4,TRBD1,TGTGCCAGCAGACCTCGGACAGGTCGGGAAAAACTGTTTTTT,CASRPRTGREKLFF
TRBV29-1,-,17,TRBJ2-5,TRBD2,TGCAGGGTTGAAGATCCGGAAAGACTAGCGGGAGAGGAGACCCAGTACTTC,CRVEDPERLAGEETQYF
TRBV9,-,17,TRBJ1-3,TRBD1,TGTGCCAGCAGCGCCCTTAAACAGGGGGCAACTGGAAACACCATATATTTT,CASSALKQGATGNTIYF
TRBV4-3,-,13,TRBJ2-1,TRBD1,TGCGCCAGCAAAAACAGGGGGCACAATGAGCAGTTCTTC,CASKNRGHNEQFF
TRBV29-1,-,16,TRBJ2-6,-,TGCAGTGCCCCCTACCCCGGGAACTCTGGGGCCAACGTCCTGACTTTC,CSAPYPGNSGANVLTF
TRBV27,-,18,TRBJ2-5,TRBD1,TGTGCCAGCAGTTTAGCTCCCGGGACAGGGGACGAGAGAGAGACCCAGTACTTC,CASSLAPGTGDERETQYF
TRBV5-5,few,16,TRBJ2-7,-,TGTGCCAGCAGCCTACTCGCCGGTTCCCTCTCCTACGAGCAGTACTTC,CASSLLAGSLSYEQYF
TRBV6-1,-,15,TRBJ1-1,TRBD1,TGTGCCAGCAGTGAGGGACAGGGACTGAACACTGAAGCTTTCTTT,CASSEGQGLNTEAFF
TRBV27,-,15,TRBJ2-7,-,TGTGCCAGCAGCTTCTCCCTGACAGGCTCCTACGAGCAGTACTTC,CASSFSLTGSYEQYF
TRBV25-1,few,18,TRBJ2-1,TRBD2,TGTGCCAGCAGTGAAACTGGGCCTAGCGGGAGTTGTTGCAATGAGCAGTTCTTC,CASSETGPSGSCCNEQFF
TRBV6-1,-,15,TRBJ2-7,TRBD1,TGTGCCAGCAGAGCCACAGGGGGCGTAGGGTACGAGCAGTACTTC,CASRATGGVGYEQYF
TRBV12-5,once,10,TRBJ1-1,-,TGTGCTAGTGGACAATCAGGGGATTTCTTT,CASGQSGDFF
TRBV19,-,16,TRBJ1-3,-,TGTGCCAGTACTGCGGCGTGCGGGGGAACTGGAAACACCATATATTTT,CASTAACGGTGNTIYF
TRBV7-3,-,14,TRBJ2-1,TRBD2,TGTGCCAGCATGGAGGCGGGAGGGAGCGATGAGCAGTTCTTC,CASMEAGGSDEQFF